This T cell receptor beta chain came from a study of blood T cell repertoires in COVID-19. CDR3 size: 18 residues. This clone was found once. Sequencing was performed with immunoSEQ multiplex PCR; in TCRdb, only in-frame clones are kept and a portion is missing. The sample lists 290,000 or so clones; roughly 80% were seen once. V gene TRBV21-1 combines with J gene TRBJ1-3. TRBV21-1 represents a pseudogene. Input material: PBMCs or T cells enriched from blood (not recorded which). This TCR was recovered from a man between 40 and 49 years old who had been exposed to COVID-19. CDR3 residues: CARWTCRDSPPSGNTIYF. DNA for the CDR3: TGTGCCCGCTGGACATGCAGGGACTCCCCACCTTCTGGAAACACCATATATTTT.